Sequencing of this T cell receptor (beta chain) was carried out in a study of T-cell memory formation after mild COVID-19. TCR alpha and TCR beta cDNA libraries with sample barcodes and UMIs came from 5'RACE using constant-segment primers. TCRdb reprocessed the 5' RACE reads via MiXCR and lists one record per CDR3 protein. The data hold 280,000 or so distinct CDR3 sequences, with around 8% observed a single time. Turning to this clonotype: The target antigen is unknown. A much larger clone lies one base from this, so it may be a read error.

The CDR3 consists of 16 residues. Study-wide results and caveats: The study detected some responding clones in pre-infection memory, suggesting cross-reactive memory joined. From day 15 to 85, contracting clones were balanced between CD4 and CD8, whereas later expanders leaned toward CD4+.

The V and J genes are TRBV12-3 or TRBV12-4 and TRBJ2-5; 12 bases line up with TRBD2. The source is a man between 18 and 35 years old who had mild COVID-19 (a few samples of this study predate the infection). Cell type and time point are not known. Sequences were obtained from PBMCs or a T cell subset sorted from them (not recorded which). The CDR3 DNA is TGTGCCGGCAGTCCCAGACTAGCGGGGGCCCAAGAGACCCAGTACTTC. Translated, it gives CAGSPRLAGAQETQYF.